This T cell receptor (beta chain) stems from a study of T cell changes during pregnancy in multiple sclerosis. Trimming left V 5 bases short and J 5 bases short, with 13 bases between. This CDR3 region has 14 residues. Per the germline V gene, CDR1 is SGHTA and CDR2 is FQGTGA. Profiling relied on immunoSEQ multiplex PCR, and the TCRdb table lists in-frame clones only, not all of them. The sample gives around 69,000 clones, 92% of which show up once; less than 2.5% is in the top ten. The origin of this receptor is a female donor with multiple sclerosis, enrolled in a pregnancy study. The sequencing used peripheral blood, collected in the first trimester of pregnancy. The rearrangement links TRBV7-3 to TRBJ2-1, with D possibly TRBD1 on 6 matching bases. The CDR3 sequence: CASSPLDSNNEQFF. The CDR3 DNA is TGTGCCAGCAGCCCGCTGGACAGCAACAATGAGCAGTTCTTC.